The present T cell receptor beta chain was sequenced within a study of PD-L1 blockade in urothelial cancer (dated 2017 in TCRdb). About the study as a whole: All patients started therapy around 2014 and received atezolizumab 1,200 mg intravenously every 3 weeks. About 85% of the 29 patients were males with bladder-origin urothelial cancer, and about 65% of the roughly 30 reported a prior smoking history. An ECOG performance status of 0 or 1 was recorded for the patients, and 0 to 3 prior chemotherapy regimens had been received by the patients. Blood samples were analyzed 3 weeks after the start of treatment (second dose) and 6 weeks after the start of treatment. Blood samples yielded a median of around 140,000 T cells and roughly 80,000 unique TCRs, with median clonality roughly 0.084. The study, an exploratory multi-omic analysis, examined somatic, immune and clinical correlates of response to PD-L1 blockade with atezolizumab in urothelial cancer. Pretreatment tumor samples and matched peripheral blood, collected serially before and after atezolizumab treatment, underwent TCR sequencing. Durable clinical benefit was defined as progression-free survival longer than 6 months, and TCR features were also tested against progression-free and overall survival. Whole exome sequencing and RNA sequencing of pretreatment tumors were performed alongside TCR sequencing in the same patients. Durable clinical benefit was achieved by nine patients but not by the remaining 20. Approximately 29 patients had pretreatment blood TCR-seq, about 24 had at least one posttreatment blood collection, and about 24 had tumor TCR-seq.

Synthetic TCR analog templates were spiked into each PCR so that absolute template abundance could be estimated from read counts. TCRbeta CDR3 regions were amplified from genomic DNA with bias-controlled V and J gene primers using the immunoSEQ assay. Rearranged TCRbeta segments were sequenced at approximately 20X coverage. The study's own analysis went as follows. Sequencing errors were corrected by clustering, and CDR3s were annotated against IMGT so that V, D and J genes could be assigned. Out-of-frame and stop-codon sequences were excluded, and only productive TCRbeta rearrangements were used in downstream analyses. To compute clonality, Shannon entropy was normalized by the log of the number of unique productive sequences and then subtracted from one. Clones differing between time points or between blood and tumor were identified using Fisher's exact test with Benjamini-Hochberg correction, with an adjusted p below 0.01 applied as the threshold. Entries here come from immuneACCESS through TCRdb and include only in-frame sequences with V and J called. Some clones fail to appear in such tables; in the studies checked, an unresolved V gene covers under half of the shortfall, and the cause of the remainder is unknown. V and J calls plus clone size are reproduced from that table; the DNA served to infer D and trimming. The sample table contains tens of thousands of clones; only one count was recorded for 86% of them. 10% of the sample belongs to the ten largest clones.

Taken with the paper, the label for time point translates to: peripheral blood 6 weeks after treatment start. A cohort of approximately 31 patients with locally advanced or metastatic urothelial carcinoma, treated at Memorial Sloan Kettering on a trial protocol, was included. Peripheral blood mononuclear cells were collected pretreatment and during treatment, with between 1 and 8 total time points obtained per patient. The Qiagen DNeasy Blood extraction kit was used to purify genomic DNA from total PBMCs and tumor samples. Collected pretreatment and during treatment, PBMCs were isolated and stored as previously described. V drops 6 bases and J drops 4 bases, leaving 15 bases in between. The CDR3 spans 14 residues, from the cysteine through the phenylalanine. This entry keeps only the CDR3 DNA: 42 bases, framed from base 1. CDR1 MNHEY and CDR2 SVGAGI are derived from the germline V gene. On the study overall, not on this receptor specifically: Because of the small sample size (n of about 29) and the many exploratory analyses performed, the results are intended to be regarded as hypothesis-generating. A pretreatment peripheral blood TCR clonality below the median was linked to improved progression-free and overall survival. Patients with durable benefit showed greater expansion of tumor-associated TCR clones in peripheral blood 3 weeks after starting treatment (n ≈ 23, p = 0.022).

This clone was seen a few times. Its antigen target is currently unknown. It has no much larger one-base neighbor in the sample; base qualities were not kept. This clonotype was obtained from a man in his sixties with urothelial cancer. The sequenced sample was PBMCs, obtained around atezolizumab (anti-PD-L1) treatment. The rearrangement joined TRBV6-5 to TRBJ1-1; TRBD1 could be the D gene, as 5 bases match. The nucleotide sequence reads TGTGCCAGCAGCTCTGCTAGGAGGGGCACTGAAGCTTTCTTT. Its translation reads: CASSSARRGTEAFF.